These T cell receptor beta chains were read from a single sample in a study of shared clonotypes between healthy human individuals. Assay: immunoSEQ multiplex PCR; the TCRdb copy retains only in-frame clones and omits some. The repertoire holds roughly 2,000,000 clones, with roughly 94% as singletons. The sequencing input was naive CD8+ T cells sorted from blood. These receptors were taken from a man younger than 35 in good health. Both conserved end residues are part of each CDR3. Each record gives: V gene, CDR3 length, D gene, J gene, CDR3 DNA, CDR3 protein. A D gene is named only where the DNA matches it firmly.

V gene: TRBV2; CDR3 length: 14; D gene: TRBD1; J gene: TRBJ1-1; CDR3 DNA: TGTGCCAGCAACCCTGGACAGGTTTCTAGGTCGGCTTTCTTT; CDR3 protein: CASNPGQVSRSAFF
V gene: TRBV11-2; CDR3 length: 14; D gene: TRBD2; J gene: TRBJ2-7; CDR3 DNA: TGTGCCAGCAGCTGGACTAGCGGGAACTACGAGCAGTACTTC; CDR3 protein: CASSWTSGNYEQYF
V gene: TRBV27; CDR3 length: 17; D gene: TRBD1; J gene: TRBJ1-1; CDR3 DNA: TGTGCCAGCAGTTTAGGCGCCGGGACAGGGCTAAACACTGAAGCTTTCTTT; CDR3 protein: CASSLGAGTGLNTEAFF
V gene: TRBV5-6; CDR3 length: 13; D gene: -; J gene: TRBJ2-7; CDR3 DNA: TGTGCCAGCAGCTTGAGAGCTTTCTACGAGCAGTACTTC; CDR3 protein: CASSLRAFYEQYF
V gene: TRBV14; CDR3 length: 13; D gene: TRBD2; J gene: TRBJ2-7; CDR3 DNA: TGTGCCAGCAGCCAAGAATCGGGAGGCGAGCAGTACTTC; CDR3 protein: CASSQESGGEQYF
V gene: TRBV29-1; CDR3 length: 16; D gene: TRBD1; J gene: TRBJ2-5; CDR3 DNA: TGCAGCGTTGAAGTTCGGCTGGGACAGCCCCAAGAGACCCAGTACTTC; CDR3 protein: CSVEVRLGQPQETQYF
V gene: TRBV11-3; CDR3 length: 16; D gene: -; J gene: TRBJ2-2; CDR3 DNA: TGTGCCAGCAGCTCCCCGGGGGAATCGAACACCGGGGAGCTGTTTTTT; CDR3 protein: CASSSPGESNTGELFF
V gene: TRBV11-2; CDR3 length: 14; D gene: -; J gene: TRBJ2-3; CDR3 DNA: TGTGCCAGCAGCTCACAGGGTAGGACAGATACGCAGTATTTT; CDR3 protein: CASSSQGRTDTQYF
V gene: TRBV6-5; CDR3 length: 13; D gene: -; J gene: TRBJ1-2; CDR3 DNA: TGTGCCAGCAGTTACCTCCAGCACTATGGCTACACCTTC; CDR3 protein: CASSYLQHYGYTF
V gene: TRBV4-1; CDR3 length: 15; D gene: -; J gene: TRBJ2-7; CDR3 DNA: TGCGCCAGCAGCCACGACCGGGACACAACCTACGAGCAGTACTTC; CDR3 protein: CASSHDRDTTYEQYF
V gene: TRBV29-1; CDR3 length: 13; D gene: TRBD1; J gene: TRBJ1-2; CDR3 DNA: TGCAGCGTCGCGGGACAGAAGAACTATGGCTACACCTTC; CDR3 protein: CSVAGQKNYGYTF
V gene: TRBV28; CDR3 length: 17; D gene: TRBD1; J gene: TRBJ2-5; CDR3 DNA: TGTGCCAGCAGTTTACCCTACGACAGGGACCTTAAAGAGACCCAGTACTTC; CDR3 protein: CASSLPYDRDLKETQYF
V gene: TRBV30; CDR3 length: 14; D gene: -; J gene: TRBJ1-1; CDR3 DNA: TGTGCCTGGAGTGTTGCCAGGGTCGACACTGAAGCTTTCTTT; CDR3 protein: CAWSVARVDTEAFF
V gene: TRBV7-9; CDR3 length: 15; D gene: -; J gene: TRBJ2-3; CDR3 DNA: TGTGCCAGCAGCTTAGGGGGTTGGGGCACAGATACGCAGTATTTT; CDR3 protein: CASSLGGWGTDTQYF
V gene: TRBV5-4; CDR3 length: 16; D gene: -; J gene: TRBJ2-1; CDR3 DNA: TGTGCCAGCAGCTTGGTTCCCCTGAAAATCGACAATGAGCAGTTCTTC; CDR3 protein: CASSLVPLKIDNEQFF